The source of this T cell receptor beta chain is a study of blood T cell repertoires in COVID-19. Study information: The United States, Italy and Spain were the sources of the acute and convalescent COVID-19 samples. T cells, B-cell-depleted T cells, or PBMCs provided the cDNA or gDNA that served as material.

Per the study methods: Reference gene primer amplification gave estimated nucleated cell counts. The protocol was immunoSEQ multiplex PCR, while the TCRdb copy is restricted to in-frame clones and leaves out a portion. V, J and clone size are taken as reported in that table, and D and trimming were inferred from the DNA itself. Of 80,000 to 100,000 clones detected, about 96% appear once; the ten largest clones hold 4% to 5.5%. This CDR3 is built from 17 residues. Germline values: CDR1 MNHEY, CDR2 SMNVEV (reference sequence). Trimming cost V 1 base and J 8 bases; bases outside gene matches: 11. Sequenced material: peripheral blood. The chain couples TRBV27 to TRBJ2-1; 10 nucleotides line up with TRBD2. The sequence came from a human donor with active COVID-19. The donor label of this sample is uncertain. The CDR3 nucleotides are TGTGCCAGCAGTTTATTAAGCGGGAGGGCCATTAGGGATGAGCAGTTCTTC. As protein: CASSLLSGRAIRDEQFF.